This is a list of T cell receptor beta chains from one sample in a study of cytomegalovirus exposure and HLA in healthy donors. Libraries were prepared by immunoSEQ multiplex PCR; TCRdb keeps only in-frame clonotypes and omits some of them. The data contain some 170,000 clones, around 96% of them singletons. The sequenced sample consisted of PBMCs. These receptors originate from a woman younger than 35 in good health and CMV-seronegative. CDR3s leave out the opening cysteine and the closing phenylalanine or tryptophan. The size of a clone is reported for some rows only, either as once, few or many, or as a class for expanded clones.

v_gene,abundance,len,j_gene,CDR3aa
TRBV6-5,-,12,TRBJ1-1,ASSEVRSQGEAF
TRBV9,-,13,TRBJ1-1,ASSVVSGVHTEAF
TRBV29-1,-,13,TRBJ2-3,SALLGTGGIDTQY
TRBV12-5,-,14,TRBJ2-2,ASGSPNTGYTGELF
TRBV4-3,-,15,TRBJ2-1,ASSQAADHGNPNEQF
TRBV2,-,13,TRBJ2-2,ASKVGGGNTGELF
TRBV5-8,-,14,TRBJ2-6,ASSRDRSSGANVLT
TRBV7-2,-,10,TRBJ2-1,ASSWAIREQF
TRBV19,-,15,TRBJ2-1,ASSSWTSGGGYNEQF
TRBV19,-,12,TRBJ1-4,ASSIWGPNEKLF
TRBV5-5,-,11,TRBJ2-7,ASSEDSSTRQY
TRBV6-1,-,12,TRBJ2-3,ASDSGGGPDTQY
TRBV30,-,14,TRBJ2-2,AWSVLRGLNTGELF
TRBV10-3,-,11,TRBJ1-1,AISSRQGNEAF
TRBV15,-,14,TRBJ1-1,ATSRVGEGPNTEAF
TRBV5-1,-,11,TRBJ2-3,ASSLSVTDTQY
TRBV23-1,-,13,TRBJ2-7,ASSHLFWAGDEQY
TRBV7-2,-,15,TRBJ2-5,ASSLAPLAGGQETQY
TRBV4-3,-,14,TRBJ2-7,ASSQGLVTGTNEQY
TRBV7-9,-,13,TRBJ1-2,ASSLGGEGGYGYT
TRBV2,-,11,TRBJ2-3,ASNGGFPDTQY
TRBV6-6,-,13,TRBJ1-6,ASSKQTDYNSPLH
TRBV11-1,-,10,TRBJ1-2,ASSLVSDGYT
TRBV6-5,-,13,TRBJ2-5,ASSYSNPSLETQY
TRBV7-9,-,12,TRBJ1-1,ASSLNSAGTEAF
TRBV28,-,15,TRBJ2-2,ASRETGGFMNTGELF
TRBV9,-,12,TRBJ1-2,ASSAWDRIDGYT
TRBV4-3,-,15,TRBJ2-1,ASSPLHRGRSYNEQF
TRBV30,once,12,TRBJ2-5,AWGQGLSTGTQY
TRBV5-4,-,14,TRBJ2-5,ASSLGLPTSPETQY
TRBV29-1,-,12,TRBJ2-3,SVNGLAGGDTQY
TRBV2,-,18,TRBJ1-6,ASSEAGPTGGVHHNSPLH
TRBV25-1,-,11,TRBJ1-4,ASKGQGAEKLF
TRBV10-1,-,13,TRBJ1-5,ADVPPRQASQPQH
TRBV25-1,-,15,TRBJ1-2,ASSDLPPRDAGDGYT
TRBV15,-,13,TRBJ1-1,ATSRAQTGRTEAF
TRBV7-3,-,11,TRBJ2-7,ASSPGQGYEQY
TRBV4-3,-,13,TRBJ1-6,ASSQAGNSNSPLH
TRBV4-1,-,14,TRBJ1-2,ASSQSTRGGGLGYT
TRBV30,-,11,TRBJ1-6,AWKLTGYSPLH
TRBV7-2,-,15,TRBJ2-3,ASSSVGGGGITDTQY
TRBV4-1,once,12,TRBJ1-6,ASSPGQFFSPLH
TRBV5-1,-,15,TRBJ2-2,ASSWPGTGGYTGELF
TRBV9,-,14,TRBJ1-5,ASSVGTGNNLEPQH
TRBV27,once,14,TRBJ2-3,ASSPLLSGFTDTQY
TRBV18,-,11,TRBJ1-1,ASSFGGNTEAF
TRBV5-4,-,10,TRBJ2-2,ASSLNSGELF
TRBV4-1,once,14,TRBJ1-1,ASSHEPGAMNTEAF
TRBV7-8,-,13,TRBJ1-6,ASSLGSGYNSPLH
TRBV6-1,once,13,TRBJ1-4,ASSEPTGVREKLF
TRBV7-2,-,11,TRBJ1-5,ASSLGAKEPQH
TRBV14,-,11,TRBJ2-1,ASSQARHNEQF
TRBV7-3,-,13,TRBJ2-1,ASSLGTHIPNEQF
TRBV6-4,-,13,TRBJ1-2,ASSRMVQGERGYT
TRBV5-1,-,12,TRBJ2-3,ASRNSGRGDTQY
TRBV7-3,-,14,TRBJ1-1,ASSPGFGVKNTEAF